These 19 T cell receptor beta chains originate from one sample sequenced in a study of OX40 agonist ivuxolimab in advanced cancers. Some clones are missing from TCRdb's copy, which holds only in-frame ones; the method was immunoSEQ multiplex PCR. The sample consists of about 64,000 clones, about 80% of them appearing once. The sequencing used CD4+ or CD8+ T cells sorted from blood, collected in a trial of the OX40 agonist ivuxolimab. Source of these receptors: an adult with an advanced solid tumor such as melanoma, head and neck, liver or kidney cancer.

This rearrangement joins TRBV7-9 to TRBJ1-1; 7 bases line up with TRBD1. J was trimmed by 7 bases and V by 5 bases; bases with no gene match: 13. The V gene's germline CDR1 is SEHNR and CDR2 FQNEAQ (reference sequence). The CDR3 is 15 residues long. The CDR3 sequence: CASSRTYRGAGEAFF. In DNA form, the CDR3 reads TGTGCCAGCAGCCGAACCTACAGGGGCGCCGGTGAAGCTTTCTTT.

This chain links TRBV14 with TRBJ1-4; possibly TRBD1 for D (5 bases). This CDR3 is built from 15 residues. V shed 1 base and J shed 7 bases, with 13 bases lying between them. Germline loops: CDR1 SGHDN, CDR2 FVKESK. The CDR3 DNA follows: TGTGCCAGCAGCCAAGGGGCAGGGCCGGGTGAAAAACTGTTTTTT. It codes for CASSQGAGPGEKLFF. Full variable domain (missing parts from reference TRBV14 and TRBJ1-4): EAGVTQFPSHSVIEKGQTVTLRCDPISGHDNLYWYRRVMGKEIKFLLHFVKESKQDESGMPNNRFLAERTGGTYSTLKVQPAELEDSGVYFCASSQGAGPGEKLFFGSGTQLSVL.

The rearrangement uses TRBV12-5 and TRBJ1-1, with D possibly TRBD1 on 5 matching bases. Germline values: CDR1 LGHNT, CDR2 FRNRAP. The CDR3 extends over 17 amino acids. Trimming pared 1 base from V and 0 bases from J, leaving 15 bases between. In DNA, the CDR3 is TGTGCTAGTGGTTTGGCACCCACGGACACGTTGAACACTGAAGCTTTCTTT. Translation: CASGLAPTDTLNTEAFF.

The genes are TRBV7-9 and TRBJ1-2; D remains unclear. The CDR3 has 11 amino acids. Germline V gives CDR1 SEHNR, CDR2 FQNEAQ (reference sequence). Trimming stripped 8 bases from V and 6 bases from J, with 10 bases between. The CDR3 is CASGGLDGYTF. The CDR3 DNA is TGTGCCAGCGGTGGGTTGGATGGCTACACCTTC.

By share, this clone ranks as medium-sized (0.01 to 0.1%). This chain connects TRBV11-3 to TRBJ2-7; perhaps D is TRBD1 or TRBD2 (5 bases each). The length of the CDR3 is 18 residues. CDR1 is SGHNT and CDR2 is YENEEA in the germline V gene. V was trimmed by 0 bases and J by 1 base, leaving 19 bases between them. For the CDR3, the DNA is TGTGCCAGCAGCTTAGAGCGTGAGGGTGGGGGTACTTCCTACGAGCAGTACTTC. This sequence encodes CASSLEREGGGTSYEQYF.

The V call is TRBV11-3, the J call TRBJ2-5; 7 bases match TRBD1. Trimming took 5 bases from V and 1 from J; bases not matched to a gene: 4. The CDR3 extends over 14 amino acids. Per the germline V gene, CDR1 is SGHNT and CDR2 is YENEEA. CDR3 sequence (DNA): TGTGCCAGCAGCCCCGGGACAGCCCAAGAGACCCAGTACTTC. It translates to CASSPGTAQETQYF.

This chain joins TRBV7-6 and TRBJ1-3, with 8 bases that match TRBD1. V was pared by 5 bases and J by 0 bases, with 6 bases of the junction left unmatched. The germline V gene has CDR1 SGHVS and CDR2 FNYEAQ. The length of the CDR3 is 16 residues. The CDR3 reads CASSNYRGISGNTIYF. The CDR3 nucleotides are TGTGCCAGCAGCAATTACAGGGGGATCTCTGGAAACACCATATATTTT.

The V gene is TRBV9, the J gene TRBJ2-1; D might be TRBD1 (6 bases). Trimming stripped 2 bases from V and 7 bases from J, with 19 bases between. The CDR3 loop spans 16 amino acids. Germline assignment: CDR1 SGDLS and CDR2 YYNGEE. CDR3 bases: TGTGCCAGCAGCGTGTCAGGGGCGACGGTTTCTAATGAGCAGTTCTTC. Amino acids: CASSVSGATVSNEQFF.

The V call is TRBV14, the J call TRBJ2-3; D perhaps matches TRBD2 (6 bases). CDR1 and CDR2 (germline): SGHDN, FVKESK. Trimming shortened V by 1 base and J by 0 bases, and 8 bases separated the two germline ends. The CDR3 covers 15 residues. The CDR3 protein is CASSQGGTSTDTQYF. The CDR3 DNA follows: TGTGCCAGCAGCCAAGGCGGGACCAGCACAGATACGCAGTATTTT.

This clone was seen only a few times. The sample carries other DNA sequences with the same CDR3. The V gene is TRBV19, the J gene TRBJ1-2; 8 bases map to TRBD1. Unmatched junction bases numbered 5, after V lost 3 bases and J lost 5 bases. The CDR3 is 14 amino acids. Germline V gene data show CDR1 as LNHDA and CDR2 as SQIVND (reference sequence). This CDR3 reads CASSIGDRGYGYTF. DNA for the CDR3: TGTGCCAGTAGTATCGGCGACAGGGGATATGGCTACACCTTC.

The chain is built from TRBV6-6 and TRBJ1-1; no clear D gene. Trimming took 1 base from V and 6 from J, leaving 6 bases between them. Germline CDR1 and CDR2: MNHNY and SVGAGI (reference sequence). The CDR3 runs to 12 residues. CDR3 in amino acids: CASSYFNSEAFF. In DNA, the CDR3 is TGTGCCAGCAGTTACTTTAATTCTGAAGCTTTCTTT.

The chain recombines TRBV14 with TRBJ2-3; a possible D gene is TRBD1 (6 bases). Germline V lookup: CDR1 SGHDN, CDR2 FVKESK. Trimming pared 4 bases from V and 5 bases from J, leaving 19 bases between. The CDR3 sequence is 16 residues long. The CDR3 sequence is CASSPIQGVRGDTQYF. The CDR3 DNA follows: TGTGCCAGCAGCCCCATACAGGGAGTACGGGGAGATACGCAGTATTTT.

This chain joins TRBV18 and TRBJ1-4; TRBD1 matches at 10 bases. The germline CDR1 and CDR2 sequences are KGHSH and LQKENI. V lost 2 bases, J lost 2 bases, and 8 bases stayed unmatched. The CDR3 is 18 amino acids. The chain's CDR3 is CASSPSPGQGRTNEKLFF. The CDR3 bases are TGTGCCAGCTCACCATCTCCGGGACAGGGGAGGACTAATGAAAAACTGTTTTTT.

The V and J genes are TRBV5-6 and TRBJ1-5; 10 nucleotides align to TRBD1. V lost 3 bases, J lost 5 bases, and 5 bases stayed unmatched. The germline V gene encodes CDR1 SGHDT and CDR2 YYEEEE. CDR3 size: 15 residues. The DNA of the CDR3 is TGTGCCAGCAGCTCGACAGGGGGCATTGATCAGCCCCAGCATTTT. This translates into CASSSTGGIDQPQHF.

V usage is TRBV11-2 and J usage is TRBJ2-2; no clear D. The germline V gene encodes CDR1 SGHAT and CDR2 FQNNGV. V was pared by 3 bases and J by 0 bases, with 5 bases between. The CDR3 is made up of 14 amino acids. The chain's CDR3 is CASSFDPNTGELFF. In nucleotides, the CDR3 is TGTGCCAGCAGCTTCGACCCGAACACCGGGGAGCTGTTTTTT.

The rearrangement links TRBV7-9 to TRBJ2-3; the match to TRBD1 covers 7 bases. Germline V gives CDR1 SEHNR, CDR2 FQNEAQ (reference sequence). The CDR3 loop spans 12 amino acids. J lost 9 bases, V lost 4 bases, and 4 bases had no gene match. The CDR3 coding sequence is TGTGCCAGCAGCTACGACAGGGTGACGCAGTATTTT. Protein sequence: CASSYDRVTQYF. The full variable domain, rest sourced from reference TRBV7-9 and TRBJ2-3, is DTGVSQNPRHKITKRGQNVTFRCDPISEHNRLYWYRQTLGQGPEFLTYFQNEAQLEKSRLLSDRFSAERPKGSFSTLEIQRTEQGDSAMYLCASSYDRVTQYFGPGTRLTVL.

The V gene is TRBV7-9, the J gene TRBJ1-2; a possible D gene is TRBD1 (5 bases). The CDR3 spans 16 residues. V lost 1 base to trimming and J lost 5 bases, with 17 bases between them. The germline V gene has CDR1 SEHNR and CDR2 FQNEAQ (reference sequence). CDR3 bases: TGTGCCAGCAGCTTAGGGGGCCGGGGTCCGAAATATGGCTACACCTTC. Protein: CASSLGGRGPKYGYTF. The full variable domain, its missing parts supplied by reference TRBV7-9 and TRBJ1-2, is DTGVSQNPRHKITKRGQNVTFRCDPISEHNRLYWYRQTLGQGPEFLTYFQNEAQLEKSRLLSDRFSAERPKGSFSTLEIQRTEQGDSAMYLCASSLGGRGPKYGYTFGSGTRLTVV.

This clone came up once. V is TRBV11-2 and J is TRBJ2-1; perhaps D is TRBD1 or TRBD2 (5 bases each). Trimming removed 2 bases at V and 8 bases at J, with 13 bases between. The CDR3 is 14 amino acids. Germline-derived CDR1 and CDR2 are SGHAT and FQNNGV. CDR3 protein: CASSLMRGSDEQFF. CDR3 DNA sequence: TGTGCCAGCAGCTTAATGAGGGGTAGCGATGAGCAGTTCTTC.

CDR3 sequence: CASSYSTGTDTQYF. The CDR3 DNA sequence: TGTGCCAGCAGTTACTCGACAGGAACAGATACGCAGTATTTT. The V gene is TRBV6-6, the J gene TRBJ2-3; TRBD1 is a possible D gene (6 bases). The CDR3 totals 14 residues. The V gene lost 0 bases and the J gene lost 3 bases, with 7 bases spanning the gap. The germline CDR1 and CDR2 sequences are MNHNY and SVGAGI (reference sequence).